One sample yielded the 5 T cell receptor beta chains listed below, sequenced in a study of graft-versus-host responses after intestinal transplantation. Which antigens these TCRs recognize remains unknown. This table comes from immunoSEQ multiplex PCR, and its TCRdb copy is limited to in-frame clones, with some not included. Here the sample spans around 110,000 clones, 87% being singletons. Here the sequenced sample was unstimulated CD4+ T cells sorted from spleen or lymph node cells, taken before transplant. The origin of the receptors is a human donor who was the organ donor for an intestinal transplant.

The chain couples TRBV6-5 to TRBJ2-7; D is unresolved. CDR1 is MNHEY and CDR2 is SVGAGI in the germline V gene. This CDR3 spans 11 amino acids. The germline V and J ends were trimmed by 7 bases and 3 bases, with 7 bases remaining between them. CDR3 amino acids: CASKSGYEQYF. The CDR3 DNA follows: TGTGCCAGCAAATCCGGCTACGAGCAGTACTTC.

In this sample, this clone turned up once. The chain uses TRBV4-1 and TRBJ1-5; no firm D call. The germline V and J ends were trimmed by 5 bases and 5 bases, with 10 bases remaining between them. CDR1 and CDR2 (germline): MGHRA, YSYEKL. The CDR3 sequence is 13 residues long. This CDR3 reads CASSTQDDQPQHF. DNA of the CDR3: TGCGCCAGCAGCACCCAGGATGATCAGCCCCAGCATTTT.

V usage is TRBV11-2 and J usage is TRBJ2-7, with D unresolved. Between the trimmed V and J ends, which lost 1 base and 0 bases, there was a span of 1 base. Germline V gives CDR1 SGHAT, CDR2 FQNNGV. The CDR3 length is 12 residues. DNA for the CDR3: TGTGCCAGCAGCTTAGGCTCCTACGAGCAGTACTTC. It encodes CASSLGSYEQYF.

This chain connects TRBV7-2 to TRBJ2-7, with 9 bases that match TRBD1. The CDR3 is 13 residues long. J gave up 6 bases and V 3 bases, and 3 bases lay outside the gene matches. Germline CDR1 is SGHTA and CDR2 is FQGNSA. DNA for the CDR3: TGTGCCAGCAGCTTCGACAGGGGGATCGAGCAGTACTTC. Encoded protein: CASSFDRGIEQYF. Drawing the rest from reference TRBV7-2 and TRBJ2-7, the complete variable domain is GAGVSQSPSNKVTEKGKDVELRCDPISGHTALYWYRQSLGQGLEFLIYFQGNSAPDKSGLPSDRFSAERTGGSVSTLTIQRTQQEDSAVYLCASSFDRGIEQYFGPGTRLTVT.

V and J are TRBV5-1 and TRBJ1-2, with a weak D call TRBD1 (5 bases). There are 16 residues in the CDR3. Germline CDR1 SGHRS, CDR2 YFSETQ. Trimming removed 0 bases at V and 4 bases at J, with 16 bases between. CDR3 bases: TGCGCCAGCAGCTTGGGGCAGGGAAGTGGTAGCTATGGCTACACCTTC. Protein sequence: CASSLGQGSGSYGYTF. Full variable domain (missing parts from reference TRBV5-1 and TRBJ1-2): KAGVTQTPRYLIKTRGQQVTLSCSPISGHRSVSWYQQTPGQGLQFLFEYFSETQRNKGNFPGRFSGRQFSNSRSEMNVSTLELGDSALYLCASSLGQGSGSYGYTFGSGTRLTVV.